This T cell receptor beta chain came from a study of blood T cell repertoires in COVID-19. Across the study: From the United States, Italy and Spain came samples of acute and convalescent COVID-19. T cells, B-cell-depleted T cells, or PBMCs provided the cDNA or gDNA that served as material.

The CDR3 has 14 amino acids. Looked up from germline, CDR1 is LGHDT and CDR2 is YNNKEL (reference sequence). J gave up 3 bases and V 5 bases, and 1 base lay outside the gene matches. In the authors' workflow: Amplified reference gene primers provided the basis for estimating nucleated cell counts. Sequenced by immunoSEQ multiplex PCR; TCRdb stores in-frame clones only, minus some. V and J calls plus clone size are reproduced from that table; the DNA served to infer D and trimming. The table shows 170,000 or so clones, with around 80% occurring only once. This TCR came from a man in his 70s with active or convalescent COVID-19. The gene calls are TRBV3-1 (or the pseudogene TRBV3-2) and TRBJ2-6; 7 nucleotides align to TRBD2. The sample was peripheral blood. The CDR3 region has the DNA TGTGCCAGCAGCGGGAGGGGTGGGGCCAACGTCCTGACTTTC. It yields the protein CASSGRGGANVLTF.